This T cell receptor (beta chain) appears in the sequencing data of a study of T cells in localized non-small cell lung cancer. Some clones are missing from TCRdb's copy, which holds only in-frame ones; the method was immunoSEQ multiplex PCR. The sample has approximately 2,100 clones, roughly 26% seen once. CDR1 and CDR2 (germline): SQVTM, ANQGSEA. This CDR3 region has 13 residues. Between the trimmed V and J ends, which lost 4 bases and 7 bases, there was a span of 16 bases. The specimen was normal lung tissue next to the tumor, collected before any cancer treatment. The chain couples TRBV29-1 to TRBJ2-5, with TRBD1 as a possible D gene (6 bases). This TCR came from a female donor of 60 years or more with stage I lung adenocarcinoma. CDR3 in amino acids: CSVGQGQMGTQYF. CDR3 DNA sequence: TGCAGCGTTGGCCAAGGACAGATGGGGACCCAGTACTTC.